The 21 T cell receptor beta chains below all came from one sample that was sequenced in a study of post-analysis software for immune sequencing data. Regarding the study as a whole: Compared with controls, patients had more of five TRBV segments, including TRBV5-6, TRBV5-1 and TRBV20-1.

The TCR beta cDNA libraries contained unique molecular identifiers. Each CDR3 protein gets one entry after TCRdb re-called the PCR reads with MiXCR. This table has around 710,000 distinct CDR3 sequences, 35% to 55% appearing once. These receptors have no known antigen. The source material was blood. The source is a girl aged 5-17 years with multiple sclerosis.

The J gene is TRBJ2-4, the V gene TRBV20-1; perhaps D is TRBD1 or TRBD2 (5 bases each). The last part of the DNA fits TRBJ2-7 better; the J call may be wrong. The germline CDR1 and CDR2 sequences are DFQATT and SNEGSKA (reference sequence). This CDR3 contains 14 residues. The CDR3 protein is CSARGWDATYEQYF. CDR3 sequence (DNA): TGCAGTGCTAGAGGCTGGGACGCAACCTACGAGCAGTACTTC.

The chain uses TRBV27 and TRBJ2-3, with D perhaps TRBD2 (6 bases). In germline, CDR1 is MNHEY, CDR2 SMNVEV (reference sequence). The CDR3 extends over 15 amino acids. Trimming cost V 6 bases and J 0 bases, with 13 bases left between them. CDR3 in DNA: TGTGCCAGCAGAGCTCTAGCGTCAAGCACAGATACGCAGTATTTT. Encoded protein: CASRALASSTDTQYF.

The chain couples TRBV7-3 to TRBJ2-5, with 10 bases identical to TRBD2. Germline V gene data show CDR1 as SGHTA and CDR2 as FQGTGA. Germline trimming cut 5 bases from V and 0 bases from J; bases unmatched to any gene: 3. CDR3 length: 15 amino acids. As DNA, the CDR3 is TGTGCCAGCAGCGGTAGCGGGAGGTACCAAGAGACCCAGTACTTC. Amino acids: CASSGSGRYQETQYF.

V and J are TRBV29-1 and TRBJ2-1, with 12 nucleotides matching TRBD2. Germline-derived CDR1 and CDR2 are SQVTM and ANQGSEA. This CDR3 is built from 14 residues. Trimming took 3 bases from V and 7 from J; bases not matched to a gene: 4. CDR3 in DNA: TGCAGCGTTGACTCTAGCGGGAGGGGTAATGAGCAGTTCTTC. It specifies CSVDSSGRGNEQFF.

The rearrangement links TRBV24-1 to TRBJ1-5, with 7 nucleotides matching TRBD1. Germline V gene sequence: CDR1 KGHDR, CDR2 SFDVKD. This CDR3 is 14 amino acids long. V shed 3 bases, J shed 4 bases, and the junction held 2 bases outside the gene matches. The DNA of the CDR3 is TGTGCCACCAGTGATCAACAGGGGAATCAGCCCCAGCATTTT. This sequence encodes CATSDQQGNQPQHF.

V and J are TRBV15 and TRBJ1-1; D remains ambiguous. The CDR3 covers 13 residues. Germline V gene data show CDR1 as LNHNV and CDR2 as YYDKDF (reference sequence). The V gene lost 1 base and the J gene lost 9 bases, with 12 bases spanning the gap. The CDR3 coding sequence is TGTGCCACCAGCAGAGGTGGTTATCAAAAAGCTTTCTTT. Residues: CATSRGGYQKAFF.

The chain has TRBV6-2 or TRBV6-3 and TRBJ2-1; tentatively, D is TRBD2 (7 bases). Per germline, CDR1 MNHEY and CDR2 SVGEGT. There are 15 residues in the CDR3. The V and J ends lost 7 bases and 0 bases respectively, with 13 bases between them. CDR3 DNA sequence: TGTGCCAGCACCGGGGGGCGGGACTCCTACAATGAGCAGTTCTTC. The encoded protein is CASTGGRDSYNEQFF.

Only a few counts were recorded for this clonotype. The chain links TRBV10-2 to TRBJ2-4, with D perhaps matching TRBD2 (6 bases). The CDR3 runs to 17 residues. CDR1 is WSHSY, CDR2 SAAADI, per germline. Trimming took 3 bases from V and 8 from J, leaving 23 bases between them. The CDR3 reads CASSDLLGGGPLDIQYF. Here the CDR3 DNA reads TGCGCCAGCAGTGACCTCTTGGGGGGAGGTCCATTGGACATTCAGTACTTC.

This clonotype has just a few counts. The genes are TRBV6-6 and TRBJ2-5; D remains ambiguous. The DNA end favors TRBJ2-7, so the J call may be wrong. Germline V lookup: CDR1 MNHNY, CDR2 SVGAGI (reference sequence). The CDR3 runs 14 residues. The CDR3 sequence: CASSYVTARYEQYF. Written as DNA, the CDR3 is TGTGCCAGCAGTTACGTTACTGCGCGATACGAGCAGTACTTC.

The gene calls are TRBV5-5 and TRBJ2-3, with 9 nucleotides matching TRBD2. The CDR3 loop spans 15 amino acids. Germline V gene sequence: CDR1 SGHKS, CDR2 YYEKEE (reference sequence). V shed 4 bases, J shed 4 bases, and the junction held 7 bases outside the gene matches. The DNA for the CDR3 is TGTGCCAGCAGCCCGGGACTAGCATTTGCAGATACGCAGTATTTT. It translates to CASSPGLAFADTQYF.

This clonotype has only one observation. This chain connects TRBV5-1 to TRBJ2-1; TRBD2 might be the D (5 bases). CDR1 is SGHRS, CDR2 YFSETQ, per germline. Between the trimmed V and J ends, which lost 2 bases and 5 bases, there was a span of 14 bases. CDR3 length: 15 amino acids. The CDR3 region is CASSLGGIANNEQFF. CDR3 DNA: TGCGCCAGCAGCTTAGGCGGAATAGCGAACAATGAGCAGTTCTTC.

The J gene is TRBJ2-1, the V gene TRBV6-5; tentatively, D is TRBD1 or TRBD2 (6 bases each). The germline V gene has CDR1 MNHEY and CDR2 SVGAGI. CDR3 size: 16 residues. The V end lost 0 bases, the J end lost 5 bases, and 14 bases lay between the germline ends. Written as DNA, the CDR3 is TGTGCCAGCAGTTACTCGAATCAGGGGACTGACAATGAGCAGTTCTTC. Translating it yields CASSYSNQGTDNEQFF.

The rearrangement joins TRBV6-2 or TRBV6-3 to TRBJ2-1; TRBD1 or TRBD2 may be the D gene (5 bases each). Germline lookup yields CDR1 MNHEY and CDR2 SVGEGT. Trimming stripped 0 bases from V and 1 base from J, with 16 bases between. The CDR3 contains 18 residues. The CDR3 bases are TGTGCCAGCAGTTACTCCCCGGATGGGGACCGTTCCTACAATGAGCAGTTCTTC. Its protein is CASSYSPDGDRSYNEQFF.

The chain carries TRBV25-1 and TRBJ2-5; 11 nucleotides agree with TRBD2. Germline assignment: CDR1 MGHDK and CDR2 SYGVNS. CDR3 size: 15 residues. The J segment lost 4 bases and the V segment lost 5 bases, leaving 6 bases of the junction unmatched. CDR3 amino acids: CASSSLAGGGETQYF. The CDR3 nucleotides are TGTGCCAGCAGTTCTCTAGCGGGAGGCGGAGAGACCCAGTACTTC.

There are a few counts of this clonotype. The J gene is TRBJ2-7, the V gene TRBV2; possibly TRBD1 for D (5 bases). The CDR3 loop spans 13 amino acids. The germline V gene has CDR1 SNHLY and CDR2 FYNNEI. V was pared by 2 bases and J by 0 bases, with 5 bases between. The CDR3 is CASSEQGSYEQYF. CDR3 DNA sequence: TGTGCCAGCAGTGAACAGGGCTCCTACGAGCAGTACTTC.

The V and J genes are TRBV20-1 and TRBJ2-7; 10 bases match TRBD2. The CDR3 is 16 amino acids. CDR1 DFQATT and CDR2 SNEGSKA come from the germline V gene (reference sequence). V gave up 0 bases and J gave up 2 bases; unmatched junction bases: 7. The CDR3 region has the DNA TGCAGTGCTAGAGATCCAAGGACTAGCGGTACCTACGAGCAGTACTTC. This codes for CSARDPRTSGTYEQYF.

The CDR3 sequence is CAVSSPAGPPNSPLHF. The DNA of the CDR3 is TGTGCCGTCTCGAGCCCCGCCGGACCGCCCAATTCACCCCTCCACTTT. The chain recombines TRBV10-3 with TRBJ1-6; D not resolved. This CDR3 region has 16 residues. Deletions cut 11 bases from V and 7 bases from J, with 24 bases between. Germline V lookup: CDR1 ENHRY, CDR2 SYGVKD.

V gene TRBV12-3 or TRBV12-4 combines with J gene TRBJ2-3; D is tentatively TRBD1 or TRBD2 (6 bases each). V shed 6 bases and J shed 2 bases, with 12 bases lying between them. This CDR3 is 14 amino acids long. CDR3 sequence reads: CASRLGGVTDTQYF. CDR3 nucleotide sequence: TGTGCCAGCAGGCTGGGGGGCGTCACAGATACGCAGTATTTT.

This clonotype came up a few times. V gene TRBV7-8 combines with J gene TRBJ2-3; 10 bases align to TRBD2. The CDR3 totals 14 residues. Germline CDR1 and CDR2: SGHVS and FQNEAQ. V shed 5 bases and J 7 bases; nucleotides not matched to a gene: 6. The CDR3 coding sequence is TGTGCCAGCAGCACGACTAGCGGGCCCTATACGCAGTATTTT. This codes for CASSTTSGPYTQYF.

This clonotype was detected only once. The V and J genes are TRBV7-2 and TRBJ2-1; 7 positions agree with TRBD2. Germline trimming cut 6 bases from V and 2 bases from J; bases unmatched to any gene: 13. Looked up from germline, CDR1 is SGHTA and CDR2 is FQGNSA. The CDR3 sequence is 17 residues long. In DNA form, the CDR3 reads TGTGCCAGCAGTTCTCCTAGGCGGGGGACGCCCTACAATGAGCAGTTCTTC. Its protein product is CASSSPRRGTPYNEQFF.

In the case of this clonotype: An end of the junction does not agree with germline; a read error may underlie this. This sequence joins TRBV4-3 and TRBJ2-1; TRBD2 aligns across 9 bases. Germline V gene sequence: CDR1 LGHNA, CDR2 YSLEER. The CDR3 has 16 residues. Here the CDR3 reads CASSQERREGDNEQFF. CDR3 coding DNA: TGCGCCAGTAGCCAAGAGAGGCGGGAGGGGGACAATGAGCAGTTCTTC.